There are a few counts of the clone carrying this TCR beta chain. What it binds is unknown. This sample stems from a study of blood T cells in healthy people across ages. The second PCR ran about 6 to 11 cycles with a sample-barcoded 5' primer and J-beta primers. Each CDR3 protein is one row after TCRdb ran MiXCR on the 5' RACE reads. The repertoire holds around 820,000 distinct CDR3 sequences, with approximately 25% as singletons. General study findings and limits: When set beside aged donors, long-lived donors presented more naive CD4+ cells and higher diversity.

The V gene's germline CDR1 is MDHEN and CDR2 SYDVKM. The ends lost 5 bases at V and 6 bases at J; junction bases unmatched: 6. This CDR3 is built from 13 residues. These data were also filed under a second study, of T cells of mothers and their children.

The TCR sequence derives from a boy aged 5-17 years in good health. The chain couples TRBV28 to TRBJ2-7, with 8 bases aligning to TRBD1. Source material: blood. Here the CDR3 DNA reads TGTGCCAGCAGTGACAGGGGAACGGGCGAGCAGTACTTC. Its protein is CASSDRGTGEQYF.